The T cell receptor beta chain under discussion was sequenced for a study of blood T cell repertoires in COVID-19. Turning to the study itself: Nucleic acid was either cDNA or gDNA, and it came from T cells, B-cell-depleted T cells, or PBMCs.

Assay: immunoSEQ multiplex PCR; the TCRdb copy retains only in-frame clones and omits some. The sample consists of about 210,000 clones, around 89% of them appearing once. The table lists this clone with a count of one. Trimming took 1 base from V and 1 from J, leaving 10 bases between them. This CDR3 has 15 amino acids. CDR1 and CDR2 from the germline V gene are SGHAT and FQNNGV. The sequence was collected from a woman aged 40 to 50 with acute or convalescent COVID-19. The genes are TRBV11-2 and TRBJ2-5, with D maybe TRBD1 (5 bases). Sequencing was performed on peripheral blood. The CDR3 DNA is TGTGCCAGCAGCTTAGGTAGGGGCTTCCAAGAGACCCAGTACTTC. Its translation is CASSLGRGFQETQYF.